This passage covers 4 T cell receptor beta chains from one sample sequenced in a study of shared clonotypes between healthy human individuals. The repertoire was sequenced with immunoSEQ multiplex PCR; TCRdb's copy has only in-frame clones and lacks some. The sample shows 330,000 or so clones, more than 60% of them seen only once. Source material: memory CD4+ T cells sorted from blood. The subset here: CD45RA-negative fraction. These TCRs come from a man aged 25-45 years in good health.

CDR3 DNA sequence: TGTGCCAGCAGTGATCCGGCGGGAGGGCCATACGAGCAGTACTTC. This encodes CASSDPAGGPYEQYF. V and J are TRBV6-1 and TRBJ2-7; 9 nucleotides match TRBD2. Germline assignment: CDR1 MNHNS and CDR2 SASEGT. This CDR3 is 15 amino acids long. V dropped 3 bases and J dropped 4; count of bases not matched to a gene: 7.

The gene calls are TRBV9 and TRBJ2-5; 10 bases align to TRBD2. CDR1 is SGDLS and CDR2 is YYNGEE in the germline V gene. The length of the CDR3 is 16 residues. V shed 0 bases and J 5 bases; nucleotides not matched to a gene: 7. CDR3 in amino acids: CASSVGASGSQETQYF. The CDR3, as DNA: TGTGCCAGCAGCGTAGGGGCTAGCGGGAGTCAGGAGACCCAGTACTTC.

The V and J genes are TRBV19 and TRBJ2-4; 13 bases agree with TRBD2. The CDR3 runs to 19 residues. The germline gives CDR1 LNHDA, CDR2 SQIVND (reference sequence). The trim removed 1 base at V and 3 bases at J, leaving 9 bases unmatched. The CDR3 DNA follows: TGTGCCAGTAGTATAGGACTAGCGGGAGGAGGGAAGGGCAAAAACATTCAGTACTTC. Amino acids: CASSIGLAGGGKGKNIQYF.

Note on this clone: One end of the junction is discordant with germline, which a read error may explain. Additional DNA sequences in this sample encode the identical CDR3. The chain links TRBV7-7 to TRBJ2-1; TRBD2 matches 8 bases. From germline, CDR1 is SSHAT and CDR2 FNYEAQ (reference sequence). This CDR3 comprises 16 residues. CDR3 DNA sequence: TGTGCTAGCAGCTTAGGTGCGGGGGGTGGCTACAATGAGCAGTTCTTC. It encodes CASSLGAGGGYNEQFF.